The 22 T cell receptor beta chains in this list originate from one sample, sequenced in a study of T cells in Graves' hyperthyroidism and ophthalmopathy. TCR beta CDR3 sequences were amplified from RNA transcripts. First-round RT-PCR targeting the TCR CDR3 was performed with the HTBI primer set. TCRdb processed the multiplex PCR reads anew with MiXCR; each CDR3 protein has one entry. The sample has approximately 600,000 distinct CDR3 sequences; 13% to 15% are singletons. Sequenced material: blood. Receptor source: a woman aged 18-30 years with Graves' ophthalmopathy.

The rearrangement uses TRBV30 and TRBJ1-6; 10 nucleotides agree with TRBD1. J was trimmed by 9 bases and V by 7 bases; bases with no gene match: 6. CDR1 is GTSNPN, CDR2 SVGIG, per germline (reference sequence). This CDR3 contains 13 residues. CDR3 sequence (DNA): TGTGCCTCGTTGAGGGACAGGGGTTCACCCCTCCACTTT. This codes for CASLRDRGSPLHF. The full variable domain, completed using reference TRBV30 and TRBJ1-6, is SQTIHQWPATLVQPVGSPLSLECTVEGTSNPNLYWYRQAAGRGLQLLFYSVGIGQISSEVPQNLSASRPQDRQFILSSKKLLLSDSGFYLCASLRDRGSPLHFGNGTRLTVT.

V usage is TRBV6-1 and J usage is TRBJ1-1; D not certain. CDR3 length: 14 residues. Germline assignment: CDR1 MNHNS and CDR2 SASEGT. The V and J ends lost 6 bases and 5 bases respectively, with 16 bases between them. The CDR3 bases are TGTGCCAGCAGCCCCGCCCCTAGGAAGACTGAAGCTTTCTTT. Amino acid sequence: CASSPAPRKTEAFF.

This sequence joins TRBV10-3 and TRBJ2-1; D assignment may be TRBD1 or TRBD2 (5 bases each). CDR1 ENHRY and CDR2 SYGVKD come from the germline V gene. Trimming removed 10 bases at V and 5 bases at J, with 18 bases between. The length of the CDR3 is 14 residues. The CDR3 region is CATGRDVNDNEQFF. The CDR3 DNA sequence: TGTGCCACAGGCCGGGACGTCAATGACAATGAGCAGTTCTTC.

The V gene is TRBV30, the J gene TRBJ2-2; D is undetermined. CDR3 length: 15 amino acids. Germline V lookup: CDR1 GTSNPN, CDR2 SVGIG (reference sequence). Trimming took 0 bases from V and 4 from J, leaving 12 bases between them. The DNA of the CDR3 is TGTGCCTGGAGTGTAGGAAGGGTTGGCACCGGGGAGCTGTTTTTT. Amino acids: CAWSVGRVGTGELFF.

This clonotype has a single count. The chain has TRBV20-1 and TRBJ2-1, with 14 bases lining up with TRBD2. Germline CDR1 reads DFQATT; CDR2 reads SNEGSKA (reference sequence). CDR3 length: 16 residues. V lost 1 base, J lost 7 bases, and 6 bases stayed unmatched. The CDR3 region has the DNA TGCAGTGCTAGAGGGACTAGCGGGAGGAGGAGGAATGAGCAGTTCTTC. Protein: CSARGTSGRRRNEQFF.

In this sample, this clonotype turned up many times. J is TRBJ1-2 and V is TRBV2; D is unresolved. The germline V and J ends were trimmed by 2 bases and 4 bases, with 5 bases remaining between them. Per the germline V gene, CDR1 is SNHLY and CDR2 is FYNNEI. The CDR3 is 12 residues long. The CDR3 sequence is CASSELPYGYTF. CDR3 coding DNA: TGTGCCAGCAGTGAACTGCCCTATGGCTACACCTTC.

This chain uses TRBV5-4 with TRBJ1-6; D possibly corresponds to TRBD1 (6 bases). CDR1 is SGHNT, CDR2 YYREEE, per germline (reference sequence). V was trimmed by 7 bases and J by 10 bases, leaving 18 bases between them. The CDR3 contains 14 residues. CDR3 sequence: CASRPGQPKSPLHF. DNA of the CDR3: TGTGCCAGCCGACCGGGACAACCCAAATCACCCCTCCACTTT.

This clonotype was observed many times. Germline and junction disagree at one end, which may indicate a read error. The chain combines TRBV6-1 with TRBJ1-2; D may be TRBD1 (6 bases). Germline-derived CDR1 and CDR2 are MNHNS and SASEGT. This CDR3 is 13 amino acids long. This CDR3 is CASTERDKGGYTF. The DNA for the CDR3 is TGTGCCAGCACTGAACGGGACAAAGGTGGCTACACCTTC.

This clonotype was seen at least ten times. The chain has TRBV20-1 and TRBJ2-3; D is unresolved. The CDR3 length is 14 residues. The V gene's germline CDR1 is DFQATT and CDR2 SNEGSKA (reference sequence). Trimming took 4 bases from V and 6 from J, leaving 17 bases between them. Written as DNA, the CDR3 is TGCAGTGCTACCGAGACCCTAGATATTGATACGCAGTATTTT. It yields the protein CSATETLDIDTQYF.

This clonotype was found a few times. The CDR3 sequence: CASSIVRRSSYNEQFF. As DNA, the CDR3 is TGTGCCAGTAGTATAGTCCGCAGAAGCTCCTACAATGAGCAGTTCTTC. The J gene is TRBJ2-1, the V gene TRBV19, with D uncertain. V was pared by 1 base and J by 0 bases, with 10 bases between. The CDR3 runs to 16 residues. The germline gives CDR1 LNHDA, CDR2 SQIVND (reference sequence). The whole variable domain, remainder taken from reference TRBV19 and TRBJ2-1, is DGGITQSPKYLFRKEGQNVTLSCEQNLNHDAMYWYRQDPGQGLRLIYYSQIVNDFQKGDIAEGYSVSREKKESFPLTVTSAQKNPTAFYLCASSIVRRSSYNEQFFGPGTRLTVL.

This clonotype was detected ten times or more. This chain joins TRBV28 and TRBJ1-2; no reliable D call. The germline gives CDR1 MDHEN, CDR2 SYDVKM. Trimming shortened V by 4 bases and J by 4 bases, and 7 bases separated the two germline ends. The CDR3 totals 12 residues. CDR3 sequence (DNA): TGTGCCAGCAGTTCATACAGCTATGGCTACACCTTC. Translation: CASSSYSYGYTF.

The table lists this clonotype with many counts. The V and J genes are TRBV18 and TRBJ2-3; possibly TRBD2 for D (5 bases). Germline-derived CDR1 and CDR2 are KGHSH and LQKENI. There are 12 residues in the CDR3. V gave up 6 bases and J gave up 2 bases, with 6 bases separating them. CDR3 sequence (DNA): TGTGCCAGCTCGGACTCCACAGATACGCAGTATTTT. Amino acid sequence: CASSDSTDTQYF. The variable domain in full, with the rest retrieved from reference TRBV18 and TRBJ2-3, is NAGVMQNPRHLVRRRGQEARLRCSPMKGHSHVYWYRQLPEEGLKFMVYLQKENIIDESGMPKERFSAEFPKEGPSILRIQQVVRGDSAAYFCASSDSTDTQYFGPGTRLTVL.

Note on this clonotype: A much larger clone differs from this one at a single base, so this may be a read error. The V gene is TRBV12-3 or TRBV12-4, the J gene TRBJ2-5; possible D gene TRBD2, 6 bases. The CDR3 is 12 amino acids. Between the trimmed V and J ends, which lost 6 bases and 7 bases, there was a span of 12 bases. CDR3 region: CASSPGEATQYF. The CDR3 coding sequence is TGTGCCAGCAGCCCGGGGGAAGCGACCCAGTACTTC.

In its sample, this clonotype was seen a few times. This chain connects TRBV29-1 to TRBJ2-3; the D gene is possibly TRBD1 (5 bases). This CDR3 is 13 amino acids long. Germline-derived CDR1 and CDR2 are SQVTM and ANQGSEA. Between the trimmed V and J ends, which lost 4 bases and 2 bases, there was a span of 10 bases. CDR3 in amino acids: CSVAGLHTDTQYF. CDR3 nucleotide sequence: TGCAGCGTTGCAGGGCTCCACACAGATACGCAGTATTTT.

Only a few counts were recorded for this clonotype. This chain uses TRBV6-2 or TRBV6-3 with TRBJ2-1; TRBD2 matches 7 bases. The V gene end was trimmed by 5 bases and the J gene end by 2 bases; junction bases not matched to a gene: 9. The CDR3 loop spans 16 amino acids. In germline, CDR1 is MNHEY, CDR2 SVGEGT. The CDR3 protein is CASSVQGGSPYNEQFF. The CDR3 DNA reads as TGTGCCAGCAGTGTCCAGGGAGGGAGCCCCTACAATGAGCAGTTCTTC.

This clonotype was detected a few times. The chain links TRBV11-3 to TRBJ2-3; possibly TRBD2 for D (6 bases). Germline V gene lookup returns CDR1 SGHNT and CDR2 YENEEA. CDR3 length equals 15 residues. The V and J ends lost 5 bases and 2 bases respectively, with 14 bases between them. The CDR3 protein is CASSQGLTFTDTQYF. Here the CDR3 DNA reads TGTGCCAGCAGCCAGGGACTTACTTTCACAGATACGCAGTATTTT.

The V gene is TRBV6-5, the J gene TRBJ1-3, with 9 bases aligning to TRBD1. V dropped 0 bases and J dropped 0; count of bases not matched to a gene: 3. Germline V gene lookup returns CDR1 MNHEY and CDR2 SVGAGI. CDR3 length: 17 amino acids. CDR3 nucleotides: TGTGCCAGCAGTTACTCGGTGGACAGGGGCTCTGGAAACACCATATATTTT. Its translation is CASSYSVDRGSGNTIYF.

On this clonotype itself: This clone may be a read error of a much larger clone one base away. The chain carries TRBV12-3 or TRBV12-4 and TRBJ2-1; 13 positions match TRBD2. This CDR3 is built from 16 residues. The CDR3 nucleotides are TGTGCCAGCAGGTGGACTAGCGGGGGTGGGTACAATAAGCAGTTCTTC. It encodes CASRWTSGGGYNKQFF.

This clonotype was detected ten times or more. The V and J genes are TRBV11-2 and TRBJ2-1; D gene ambiguous. Germline CDR1 and CDR2: SGHAT and FQNNGV. The CDR3 has 16 residues. V lost 1 base, J lost 2 bases, and 12 bases lay in between. CDR3: CASSLGLKAPYNEQFF. The CDR3 DNA sequence: TGTGCCAGCAGCTTAGGACTGAAGGCCCCCTACAATGAGCAGTTCTTC.

As to this clonotype: Possible read error: a much larger clone is one base away. The chain joins TRBV7-9 to TRBJ2-7, with 12 nucleotides matching TRBD2. This CDR3 has 17 residues. Per the germline V gene, CDR1 is SEHNR and CDR2 is FQNEAQ (reference sequence). The chain's CDR3 is CATSRGKTSGSYHEQYF. CDR3 nucleotides: TGTGCCACCAGCAGGGGAAAGACTAGCGGGAGCTACCACGAGCAGTACTTC.

V usage is TRBV14 and J usage is TRBJ2-7, with a tentative D call TRBD2 (5 bases). Per the germline V gene, CDR1 is SGHDN and CDR2 is FVKESK. The CDR3 covers 14 residues. V lost 5 bases, J lost 1 base, and 12 bases lay in between. The CDR3, as DNA: TGTGCCAGCAGCTCAGGCCGGGGATCCTACGAGCAGTACTTC. Translation: CASSSGRGSYEQYF. Drawing the rest from reference TRBV14 and TRBJ2-7, the complete variable domain is EAGVTQFPSHSVIEKGQTVTLRCDPISGHDNLYWYRRVMGKEIKFLLHFVKESKQDESGMPNNRFLAERTGGTYSTLKVQPAELEDSGVYFCASSSGRGSYEQYFGPGTRLTVT.

This clonotype has at least ten counts. The rearrangement uses TRBV6-1 and TRBJ2-1; 7 bases map to TRBD1. CDR1 and CDR2 from the germline V gene are MNHNS and SASEGT. The J segment lost 2 bases and the V segment lost 3 bases, leaving 7 bases of the junction unmatched. The CDR3 has 16 residues. CDR3 in amino acids: CASSETGRTTYNEQFF. The CDR3 DNA follows: TGTGCCAGCAGTGAGACAGGGCGTACGACCTACAATGAGCAGTTCTTC.